A selection of T cell receptor beta chains follows, all from one sample in a study of blood T cell repertoires in COVID-19. The assay was immunoSEQ multiplex PCR, and TCRdb's table has in-frame clones only and misses some. The repertoire holds fewer than 350,000 clones, with roughly 91% as singletons. Sequenced input: PBMCs or T cells enriched from blood (not recorded which). The receptors here all came from a woman aged 35 to 49 with acute COVID-19. Each CDR3 is given with its conserved first and last residue. A D gene is named only where the DNA matches it firmly. Only some rows state a clone size, as once, few, many or a class for expanded clones.

-,TRBV5-4,-,TRBJ1-1,TGTGCCAGCAGCCGAGTTAACACTGAAGCTTTCTTT,CASSRVNTEAFF
-,TRBV5-1,-,TRBJ1-5,TGCGCCAGCAGCTTGGGGGCAGGGGCACGGAGCAATCAGCCCCAGCATTTT,CASSLGAGARSNQPQHF
-,TRBV5-4,-,TRBJ2-5,TGTGCCAGCAGCTCTCAGAACCAAGAGACCCAGTACTTC,CASSSQNQETQYF
-,TRBV18,once,TRBJ2-2,TGTGCCAGCTCATCTTTATCAGGATCCGGCGGGGAGCTGTTTTTT,CASSSLSGSGGELFF
-,TRBV30,-,TRBJ2-1,TGTGCCTGGAACGACTATAACAATGAGCAGTTCTTC,CAWNDYNNEQFF
-,TRBV7-9,few,TRBJ1-3,TGTGCTACCCGGAGCTCTGGAAACACCATATATTTT,CATRSSGNTIYF
-,TRBV19,once,TRBJ2-5,TGTGCCAGTAGTATAACGGGAATGTACCAAGAGACCCAGTACTTC,CASSITGMYQETQYF
-,TRBV7-7,-,TRBJ2-1,TGTGCTAGCAGCTTAAGCGGCGCTAGTCTCTGGAGTGAGCAGTTCTTC,CASSLSGASLWSEQFF
-,TRBV10-3,-,TRBJ2-7,TGTGCCATCAGTGGGCCGGGGTCCTACGAGCAGTACTTC,CAISGPGSYEQYF
-,TRBV19,few,TRBJ2-3,TGTGCCAGTAGTATTTTTGCGGGGAGCACAGATACGCAGTATTTT,CASSIFAGSTDTQYF
-,TRBV15,-,TRBJ2-1,TGTGCCACCAGCAGAGCTGGACTTCCCCCCGAGCAGTTCTTC,CATSRAGLPPEQFF
TRBD1,TRBV5-6,-,TRBJ1-4,TGTGCCAGCAGCCTTATCGGGACAGGAAATGAAAAACTGTTTTTT,CASSLIGTGNEKLFF
TRBD2,TRBV5-6,-,TRBJ2-1,TGTGCCAGCAGCTTGGCTTGGACTAGCGGGTTCTCCTACAATGAGCAGTTCTTC,CASSLAWTSGFSYNEQFF
TRBD2,TRBV4-1,-,TRBJ2-6,TGCGCCAGCAGCCCCCAGGGGACTAGCGGACGTAGCTCTGGGGCCAACGTCCTGACTTTC,CASSPQGTSGRSSGANVLTF
TRBD2,TRBV9,-,TRBJ2-5,TGTGCCAGCAGCGTGACTAGCCTGGTGGGGGAGACCCAGTACTTC,CASSVTSLVGETQYF
-,TRBV11-3,-,TRBJ1-1,TGTGCCAGCAGCCCTACGCTCCTGAACACTGAAGCTTTCTTT,CASSPTLLNTEAFF
-,TRBV6-2/TRBV6-3,once,TRBJ2-7,TGTGCCAGCAGTTACGGGCGGGAAGGATACGAGCAGTACTTC,CASSYGREGYEQYF
-,TRBV11-2,-,TRBJ1-1,TGTGCCAGCAGCTTGATCGGAGGAAACACTGAAGCTTTCTTT,CASSLIGGNTEAFF
TRBD2,TRBV9,-,TRBJ2-2,TGTGCCAGCAGCAAACGACTAGCGGGGGGATCGGCGAACACCGGGGAGCTGTTTTTT,CASSKRLAGGSANTGELFF
-,TRBV18,-,TRBJ1-2,TGTGCCAGCTCACCAGAATCTCAGGGGAACTCCATCTATGGCTACACCTTC,CASSPESQGNSIYGYTF
-,TRBV7-2,-,TRBJ2-3,TGTGCCAGCAGCTTAGGACGGGGTGGAGATACGCAGTATTTT,CASSLGRGGDTQYF
-,TRBV20-1,few,TRBJ1-5,TGCAGTGCTAGTCCTTCCGGACTTGGAAATCAGCCCCAGCATTTT,CSASPSGLGNQPQHF
-,TRBV5-5,-,TRBJ2-4,TGTGCCAGCAGCTTGGAACTGGGAGCCGCCAAAAACATTCAGTACTTC,CASSLELGAAKNIQYF
-,TRBV7-8,-,TRBJ2-7,TGTGCCAGCAGCTTAGGTATCTCCTACGAGCAGTACTTC,CASSLGISYEQYF
TRBD1,TRBV6-2/TRBV6-3,-,TRBJ1-2,TGTGCCAGCAGTGGAGGGACAGGGGACTATGGCTACACCTTC,CASSGGTGDYGYTF
-,TRBV7-3,-,TRBJ2-3,TGTGCCAGCAGCTCGGGACTTGGCCCTTCCACAGATACGCAGTATTTT,CASSSGLGPSTDTQYF
TRBD2,TRBV18,-,TRBJ2-5,TGTGCCAGCTCACCTTCCCGGACTAGCGGGAACCAAGAGACCCAGTACTTC,CASSPSRTSGNQETQYF
TRBD1,TRBV5-1,-,TRBJ1-1,TGCGCCAGCAGCTCCGGGACAGGAATGAACACTGAAGCTTTCTTT,CASSSGTGMNTEAFF
TRBD1,TRBV2,-,TRBJ2-7,TGTGCCAGCAGTGTAGACAGGGGAATTGACGAGCAGTACTTC,CASSVDRGIDEQYF
TRBD1,TRBV18,-,TRBJ2-1,TGTGCCAGCTCACTCGGTACAGGGGGGACCTACAATGAGCAGTTCTTC,CASSLGTGGTYNEQFF
-,TRBV19,-,TRBJ2-2,TGTGCCAGTAGTACCACCTCGCTTAGAATGAGTTCACCCGGGGAGCTGTTTTTT,CASSTTSLRMSSPGELFF
-,TRBV3-1/TRBV3-2,few,TRBJ1-5,TGTGCCAGCAGCCAAGGGGCAGGGGATCAGCCCCAGCATTTT,CASSQGAGDQPQHF
-,TRBV2,-,TRBJ2-1,TGTGCCAGCAGTGAAGGTTACAGCTACAATGAGCAGTTCTTC,CASSEGYSYNEQFF
TRBD1,TRBV10-3,-,TRBJ1-5,TGTGCCATCAGTGAGGGACAGGGGAATCAGCCCCAGCATTTT,CAISEGQGNQPQHF
-,TRBV6-5,-,TRBJ2-2,TGTGCCAGCAGTCCGAGGGAGGACACCGGGGAGCTGTTTTTT,CASSPREDTGELFF
-,TRBV5-8,-,TRBJ1-4,TGTGCCAGCAGCTTGAGGGACATACTGTTTTTT,CASSLRDILFF
-,TRBV2,-,TRBJ2-3,TGTGCCAGCACGAAGGAGTTTCTGAATACGCAGTATTTT,CASTKEFLNTQYF
TRBD1,TRBV4-1,-,TRBJ1-4,TGCGCCAGCAGCCAATATCGGGCAGGGGGGACTGAAAAACTGTTTTTT,CASSQYRAGGTEKLFF
TRBD1,TRBV7-2,-,TRBJ2-7,TGTGCCAGCAGCTTAGCGTCAGGGGGCATCACCTACGAGCAGTACTTC,CASSLASGGITYEQYF
TRBD1,TRBV29-1,-,TRBJ1-1,TGCAGCGTAGTAACAGGGGGAGGCACTGAAGCTTTCTTT,CSVVTGGGTEAFF
-,TRBV6-4,-,TRBJ2-7,TGTGCCAGCAGTCAACTAGAGTGGGTCTCATTTAGAGTCTACGAGCAGTACTTC,CASSQLEWVSFRVYEQYF
-,TRBV3-1/TRBV3-2,-,TRBJ1-4,TGTGCCAGCAGCCAAGGGGTGGGCCCGGCCGGAAAACTGTTTTTT,CASSQGVGPAGKLFF
-,TRBV9,few,TRBJ2-3,TGTGCCAGCAGCCCTCGACCGGGAGTGGCAGATACGCAGTATTTT,CASSPRPGVADTQYF
TRBD1,TRBV18,-,TRBJ1-1,TGTGCCAGCTCACTAAAAACCGGGACAGGGAGGACTGAAGCTTTCTTT,CASSLKTGTGRTEAFF
TRBD2,TRBV9,-,TRBJ2-2,TGTGCCAGCAGCGTAGGCCTAGCGGGAGGAGGGACCGGGGAGCTGTTTTTT,CASSVGLAGGGTGELFF
TRBD2,TRBV5-6,-,TRBJ2-3,TGTGCCAGCAGCTTGGGACTAGCGGGAAGTGGTACAGATACGCAGTATTTT,CASSLGLAGSGTDTQYF
TRBD1,TRBV27,-,TRBJ1-4,TGTGCCAGCAGCTCCGGGACAGGGGGATACGATGAAAAACTGTTTTTT,CASSSGTGGYDEKLFF
TRBD1,TRBV30,-,TRBJ1-6,TGTGCCTGGAGTACAGGGGGCTCAAATTCACCCCTCCACTTT,CAWSTGGSNSPLHF
TRBD2,TRBV27,-,TRBJ2-7,TGTGCCAGCAGCTACCGGAGACTAGCGGGAGTTAGATTGCGCTCCTACGAGCAGTACTTC,CASSYRRLAGVRLRSYEQYF
-,TRBV11-2,-,TRBJ2-3,TGTGCCAGCAGCTTAGATAAGAACTTTGCCCTAGTAGATACGCAGTATTTT,CASSLDKNFALVDTQYF
-,TRBV28,-,TRBJ1-4,TGTGCCAGCAGTTTATCGTCCAGGGGTAATGAAAAACTGTTTTTT,CASSLSSRGNEKLFF
-,TRBV7-8,-,TRBJ1-2,TGTGCCAGCAGCTTAGACCAACACGATGGCTACACCTTC,CASSLDQHDGYTF
-,TRBV28,-,TRBJ1-5,TGTGCCAGCAGTTTACAGGGCCCGAGCAATCAGCCCCAGCATTTT,CASSLQGPSNQPQHF
-,TRBV2,-,TRBJ1-3,TGTGCCAGCAGTGAAGCGCGAGGGCCCTCTGGAAACACCATATATTTT,CASSEARGPSGNTIYF
-,TRBV7-8,once,TRBJ1-1,TGTGCCAGCAGCTTAGTGGTAGGCGGGAACACTGAAGCTTTCTTT,CASSLVVGGNTEAFF